Described below is a single T cell receptor beta chain sequence and its context. Its antigen is as yet unknown. The entry originates in a study of cytomegalovirus exposure and HLA in healthy donors. General study findings and limits: When analyzed later, the rates of TCR association showed variation by HLA locus, with DRB1 the most and HLA-C the fewest. Segments of the TCR beta V type were, in most cases, productive about 87% or about 30% of the time in an earlier analysis.

The PCR contained 60 Vbeta and 13 Jbeta primers. Some clones are missing from TCRdb's copy, which holds only in-frame ones; the method was immunoSEQ multiplex PCR. The table shows under 200,000 clones, with almost 85% occurring only once. V was clipped by 2 bases and J by 4 bases, with 4 bases between them. The germline gives CDR1 SGHDT, CDR2 YYEEEE. The CDR3 runs to 12 residues. The receptor comes from a man younger than 40 in good health and CMV-seronegative. The sequenced material came from PBMCs. The chain couples TRBV5-6 to TRBJ1-5; D is uncertain. The CDR3 DNA reads as TGTGCCAGCAGCTTCGAGAATCAGCCCCAGCATTTT. Its translation: CASSFENQPQHF.